The 18 T cell receptor beta chains presented below share a single source sample, sequenced in a study of cytomegalovirus exposure and HLA in healthy donors. The PCR ran on 60 Vbeta and 13 Jbeta primers. Sequenced by immunoSEQ multiplex PCR; TCRdb stores in-frame clones only, minus some. Counted here are 120,000 or so clones, approximately 72% occurring once; the ten biggest clones make up over 1.5%. The sample consisted of PBMCs. Source of these receptors: a man between 18 and 35 years old in good health and CMV-seronegative.

J is TRBJ2-1 and V is TRBV29-1; a possible D gene is TRBD1 (6 bases). V was pared by 0 bases and J by 9 bases, with 9 bases between. The CDR3 covers 12 residues. CDR1 is SQVTM, CDR2 ANQGSEA, per germline. In DNA, the CDR3 is TGCAGCGTTGAAGATCAGGGGTTTGAGCAGTTCTTC. Protein: CSVEDQGFEQFF.

V gene TRBV7-2 combines with J gene TRBJ2-5; TRBD1 matches at 7 bases. Germline V gene lookup returns CDR1 SGHTA and CDR2 FQGNSA. V trimming: 5 bases; J trimming: 5 bases; junction bases outside the gene matches: 14. The CDR3 is 16 amino acids. The CDR3 here is CASSKGQALLRETQYF. The CDR3 coding sequence is TGTGCCAGCAGCAAAGGACAGGCCTTACTGCGGGAGACCCAGTACTTC.

The CDR3 reads CASSISAVDQPQHF. The CDR3 bases are TGTGCCAGTAGTATTTCGGCGGTTGATCAGCCCCAGCATTTT. The chain carries TRBV19 and TRBJ1-5; D is unclear. CDR3 length equals 14 residues. Germline assignment: CDR1 LNHDA and CDR2 SQIVND (reference sequence). V was pared by 3 bases and J by 5 bases, with 11 bases between. The full variable domain, its missing parts supplied by reference TRBV19 and TRBJ1-5, is DGGITQSPKYLFRKEGQNVTLSCEQNLNHDAMYWYRQDPGQGLRLIYYSQIVNDFQKGDIAEGYSVSREKKESFPLTVTSAQKNPTAFYLCASSISAVDQPQHFGDGTRLSIL.

For the CDR3, the DNA is TGCGCCAGCAGCCAAGATGGGACTAGCGGAAAAGGCTCCTACGAGCAGTACTTC. Encoded protein: CASSQDGTSGKGSYEQYF. The chain combines TRBV4-1 with TRBJ2-7, with 11 nucleotides matching TRBD2. From germline, CDR1 is MGHRA and CDR2 YSYEKL. J gave up 0 bases and V 0 bases, and 7 bases lay outside the gene matches. The CDR3 is 18 residues long.

The J gene is TRBJ2-7, the V gene TRBV7-7, with 10 bases that match TRBD1. Germline V gene lookup returns CDR1 SSHAT and CDR2 FNYEAQ (reference sequence). The trim removed 3 bases at V and 4 bases at J, leaving 3 bases unmatched. The CDR3 runs 14 residues. CDR3 DNA: TGTGCCAGCAGCTTGGGGACAGGGGAGTACGAGCAGTACTTC. It translates to CASSLGTGEYEQYF.

The J gene is TRBJ1-2, the V gene TRBV5-1; D is unresolved. The V end lost 4 bases, the J end lost 5 bases, and 9 bases lay between the germline ends. Germline assignment: CDR1 SGHRS and CDR2 YFSETQ. The CDR3 spans 12 residues. The CDR3 DNA is TGCGCCAGCAGCCTGGGCGAATATGGCTACACCTTC. It specifies CASSLGEYGYTF.

V gene TRBV21-1 combines with J gene TRBJ2-7; no DNA check was done on the table's D call, TRBD1. TRBV21-1 is assigned pseudogene status. This CDR3 is built from 17 residues. The CDR3 DNA reads as TGTGCCAGCAGCAAACCCCGAGGAAGGTCAGGGAACGGGGAGCAGTACTTC. This sequence encodes CASSKPRGRSGNGEQYF.

The J gene is TRBJ2-5, the V gene TRBV6-5; possibly TRBD1 for D (6 bases). The V gene lost 4 bases and the J gene lost 11 bases, with 14 bases spanning the gap. Germline CDR1 and CDR2: MNHEY and SVGAGI. The CDR3 runs 12 residues. The CDR3: CASSLGAREQYF. CDR3 nucleotides: TGTGCCAGCAGTTTGGGGGCGAGGGAGCAGTACTTC.

This clone showed up just a few times. The chain carries TRBV29-1 and TRBJ1-1; D is undetermined. Between the trimmed V and J ends, which lost 6 bases and 3 bases, there was a span of 20 bases. Germline assignment: CDR1 SQVTM and CDR2 ANQGSEA. This CDR3 is 15 amino acids long. DNA for the CDR3: TGCAGCGTCGTAGGACGTCCTGGGCGGGACACTGAAGCTTTCTTT. Translating it yields CSVVGRPGRDTEAFF.

The rearrangement uses TRBV27 and TRBJ1-5; D gene ambiguous. V was clipped by 7 bases and J by 4 bases, with 11 bases between them. This CDR3 has 13 residues. The germline CDR1 and CDR2 sequences are MNHEY and SMNVEV (reference sequence). Written as DNA, the CDR3 is TGTGCCAGCAAAGACGGAGCTAATCAGCCCCAGCATTTT. As protein: CASKDGANQPQHF.

This clone was observed a handful of times. This sequence joins TRBV6-6 and TRBJ2-5, with D possibly being TRBD2 (5 bases). The J call may be faulty, since TRBJ2-7 better matches the DNA end. This CDR3 region has 13 residues. Germline CDR1 is MNHNY and CDR2 is SVGAGI (reference sequence). DNA for the CDR3: TGTGCCAGCAGTTACCAACTAGGGTACGAGCAGTACTTC. Amino acid sequence: CASSYQLGYEQYF.

This chain connects TRBV28 to TRBJ2-2, with 7 bases matching TRBD1. Germline assignment: CDR1 MDHEN and CDR2 SYDVKM. The CDR3 consists of 16 residues. Trimming cost V 6 bases and J 0 bases; bases outside gene matches: 7. CDR3 DNA sequence: TGTGCCAGCAGAAAAACAGGGGCCGCGAACACCGGGGAGCTGTTTTTT. It is translated as CASRKTGAANTGELFF.

The V and J genes are TRBV6-5 and TRBJ2-2; D is ambiguous. Trimming pared 2 bases from V and 1 base from J, leaving 5 bases between. Per the germline V gene, CDR1 is MNHEY and CDR2 is SVGAGI. The CDR3 contains 14 residues. CDR3 DNA sequence: TGTGCCAGCAGTTACCAGCGGAACACCGGGGAGCTGTTTTTT. Residues: CASSYQRNTGELFF.

The chain is built from TRBV5-1 and TRBJ1-1; the match to TRBD1 covers 7 bases. Germline CDR1 and CDR2: SGHRS and YFSETQ. There are 14 residues in the CDR3. After removal of 0 bases from V and 14 bases from J, the junction contained 13 bases not matched to a gene. CDR3 nucleotide sequence: TGCGCCAGCAGCTTGGGGACCTACATGGGACAGTGGTTCTTT. Translated: CASSLGTYMGQWFF. The full variable domain, with the rest looked up from reference TRBV5-1 and TRBJ1-1, is KAGVTQTPRYLIKTRGQQVTLSCSPISGHRSVSWYQQTPGQGLQFLFEYFSETQRNKGNFPGRFSGRQFSNSRSEMNVSTLELGDSALYLCASSLGTYMGQWFFGQGTRLTVV.

This chain uses TRBV5-4 with TRBJ1-1; 9 nucleotides match TRBD1. This CDR3 contains 16 residues. J lost 1 base, V lost 5 bases, and 9 bases had no gene match. CDR1 SGHNT and CDR2 YYREEE come from the germline V gene (reference sequence). The CDR3 here is CASSLGGGQGNTEAFF. The DNA for the CDR3 is TGTGCCAGCAGTTTAGGGGGGGGACAGGGGAACACTGAAGCTTTCTTT.

The genes are TRBV27 and TRBJ2-7, with a weak D call TRBD2 (5 bases). Trimming removed 2 bases from V and 1 base from J, with 9 bases in between. Germline V gene data show CDR1 as MNHEY and CDR2 as SMNVEV (reference sequence). This CDR3 spans 14 amino acids. The CDR3, as DNA: TGTGCCAGCAGTTTAGGGCGGGCATCCTACGAGCAGTACTTC. Translation: CASSLGRASYEQYF.

The CDR3 region has the DNA TGTGCCAGCAGCCGGTCGGCGGGGCCCTACGAGCAGTACTTC. This translates into CASSRSAGPYEQYF. The chain joins TRBV7-9 to TRBJ2-5; D perhaps matches TRBD2 (6 bases). The DNA end lines up better with TRBJ2-7; the J call may be wrong. The germline V gene has CDR1 SEHNR and CDR2 FQNEAQ (reference sequence). The CDR3 sequence is 14 residues long.

This clone was picked up one time. This chain uses TRBV19 with TRBJ2-3; D perhaps matches TRBD2 (6 bases). The germline V gene encodes CDR1 LNHDA and CDR2 SQIVND (reference sequence). CDR3 length equals 15 residues. Between the trimmed V and J ends, which lost 0 bases and 2 bases, there was a span of 9 bases. CDR3 sequence: CASSIERGFTDTQYF. The CDR3 bases are TGTGCCAGTAGTATAGAGCGGGGATTCACAGATACGCAGTATTTT.